These 5 T cell receptor beta chains originate from one sample sequenced in a study of blood T cells in healthy people across ages. Primed by a sample-barcoded 5' primer and a J-beta primer mix, a second PCR proceeded for 7 to 11 cycles. Using its own MiXCR run on the 5' RACE reads, TCRdb lists one record per CDR3 protein. This table has around 900,000 distinct CDR3 sequences, 25% to 30% appearing once. Sequenced material: blood. These receptor sequences come from a woman aged 80 or older in good health.

This clonotype was observed a few times. V is TRBV4-2 and J is TRBJ1-1; D not certain. V was clipped by 0 bases and J by 1 base, with 9 bases between them. The CDR3 sequence is 15 residues long. Per germline, CDR1 LGHNA and CDR2 YNFKEQ. CDR3 DNA sequence: TGTGCCAGCAGCCAAGATGTGGAGAAGAACACTGAAGCTTTCTTT. It codes for CASSQDVEKNTEAFF.

Comments on this clonotype: A much more abundant neighbour one base away suggests this may be a read error. The V call is TRBV7-2, the J call TRBJ2-1, with D maybe TRBD1 (5 bases). The CDR3 is 15 residues long. CDR1 SGHTA and CDR2 FQGNSA come from the germline V gene. The CDR3 bases are TGTGCCAGCAGTGACAGCATACCCTCCTACAATGAGCAGGTCTTC. Translated: CASSDSIPSYNEQVF.

With respect to this clonotype: A much larger clone sits a single nucleotide away, making a read error possible. The rearrangement links TRBV7-2 to TRBJ1-1; D gene uncertain. The CDR3 covers 13 residues. Germline CDR1 is SGHTA and CDR2 is FQGNSA. Trimming took 2 bases from V and 4 from J, leaving 8 bases between them. For the CDR3, the DNA is TGTGCCAGCAGCTTAATAAGGAGCACTGAAGCTTTCTTT. Amino acids: CASSLIRSTEAFF. The full variable domain, rest sourced from reference TRBV7-2 and TRBJ1-1, is GAGVSQSPSNKVTEKGKDVELRCDPISGHTALYWYRQSLGQGLEFLIYFQGNSAPDKSGLPSDRFSAERTGGSVSTLTIQRTQQEDSAVYLCASSLIRSTEAFFGQGTRLTVV.

This clonotype was observed a handful of times. The chain employs TRBV27 and TRBJ2-3, with 11 bases lining up with TRBD2. V lost 3 bases to trimming and J lost 2 bases; unmatched junction nucleotides: 10. The CDR3 extends over 18 amino acids. CDR1 is MNHEY, CDR2 SMNVEV, per germline (reference sequence). CDR3 coding DNA: TGTGCCAGCAGTTTTGCCCCCCCTAGCGGGGGGTTCACAGATACGCAGTATTTT. Its translation: CASSFAPPSGGFTDTQYF.

This clonotype was detected ten times or more. This sequence joins TRBV7-9 and TRBJ2-4; no definite D call. The J call may be mistaken, given a closer DNA end match to TRBJ2-7. From germline, CDR1 is SEHNR and CDR2 FQNEAQ (reference sequence). CDR3 length: 14 residues. This CDR3 reads CASSLERSSAEQYF. The DNA for the CDR3 is TGTGCCAGCAGCTTAGAGAGGTCATCTGCCGAGCAGTACTTC.